The next 8 T cell receptor beta chains were all read from a single sample in a study of molecular identifiers for immune sequencing clone quantification. TCRdb fed the PCR reads into MiXCR, producing one record per CDR3 protein. The profile shows about half a million distinct CDR3 sequences, under 30% of them singletons. Sequenced: naive CD8+ T cells from blood, with Jurkat cell RNA spiked in. The subset: FACS-sorted CD8+CD4-CCR7+CD45RA+ naive T cells. Source of these receptors: a human donor in good health. Some libraries in this study had Jurkat cell RNA spiked in.

Concerning this clonotype: A read error may explain this, as a much larger clone is one base away. V gene TRBV7-9 combines with J gene TRBJ2-2; no clear D gene. CDR1 is SEHNR and CDR2 is FQNEAQ in the germline V gene (reference sequence). Trimming cost V 5 bases and J 5 bases, with 15 bases left between them. CDR3 length: 15 residues. The CDR3 nucleotides read TGTGCCAGCAGCAACACACTGGATGGGACCGGGGAGCTGTTTTTT. It translates to CASSNTLDGTGELFF.

As concerns this clonotype: An end of the junction does not agree with germline; a read error may underlie this. The V gene is TRBV12-3 or TRBV12-4, the J gene TRBJ1-5, with TRBD1 identical over 8 bases. The CDR3 length is 17 residues. The CDR3 loop reads CASSSPGGTLGNQPQQF. CDR3 nucleotides: TGTGCCAGCAGTTCCCCAGGGGGCACACTAGGCAATCAGCCCCAGCAGTTT.

The J gene is TRBJ1-1, the V gene TRBV29-1, with 7 bases matching TRBD1. The germline gives CDR1 SQVTM, CDR2 ANQGSEA. Trimming cost V 0 bases and J 1 base; bases outside gene matches: 5. The CDR3 is 15 amino acids. CDR3: CSVEDRDRANTEAFF. The CDR3 nucleotides read TGCAGCGTTGAAGATCGAGACAGGGCGAACACTGAAGCTTTCTTT.

In nucleotides, the CDR3 is TGTGCCAGCAGTGAAGGGGGGGAGTACAATGAGCAGTTCTTC. The encoded protein is CASSEGGEYNEQFF. The V gene is TRBV2, the J gene TRBJ2-1; D may be TRBD2 (6 bases). V lost 1 base and J lost 4, with 8 bases in between. CDR1 and CDR2 (germline): SNHLY, FYNNEI. CDR3 length: 14 amino acids.

In its sample, this clonotype was seen many times. CDR3 nucleotide sequence: TGCGCCAGCAGCATAGAACAGGGAGCGCACACTGAAGCTTTCTTT. Its translation is CASSIEQGAHTEAFF. The J gene is TRBJ1-1, the V gene TRBV5-1; maybe TRBD1 (6 bases). This CDR3 spans 15 amino acids. Germline CDR1 and CDR2: SGHRS and YFSETQ. The V end was cut by 4 bases, the J end by 3 bases, with 16 bases between.

This clonotype was recorded many times. V usage is TRBV29-1 and J usage is TRBJ1-1; D is uncertain. Germline V gene sequence: CDR1 SQVTM, CDR2 ANQGSEA. V was trimmed by 7 bases and J by 0 bases, leaving 12 bases between them. CDR3 size: 13 residues. CDR3 sequence: CSAETEMNTEAFF. CDR3 nucleotide sequence: TGCAGCGCCGAAACGGAGATGAACACTGAAGCTTTCTTT. Full variable domain (missing parts from reference TRBV29-1 and TRBJ1-1): SAVISQKPSRDICQRGTSLTIQCQVDSQVTMMFWYRQQPGQSLTLIATANQGSEATYESGFVIDKFPISRPNLTFSTLTVSNMSPEDSSIYLCSAETEMNTEAFFGQGTRLTVV.

This clonotype was seen a handful of times. The V and J genes are TRBV5-1 and TRBJ1-2; the D gene is possibly TRBD1 (6 bases). The CDR3 runs 15 residues. Trimming pared 0 bases from V and 1 base from J, leaving 10 bases between. Germline loops: CDR1 SGHRS, CDR2 YFSETQ. The CDR3 region is CASSLGPDSNYGYTF. In DNA form, the CDR3 reads TGCGCCAGCAGCTTGGGACCGGACAGTAACTATGGCTACACCTTC.

A few counts support this clonotype. V gene TRBV20-1 combines with J gene TRBJ2-7; TRBD1 matches at 7 bases. Germline V gives CDR1 DFQATT, CDR2 SNEGSKA (reference sequence). With V trimmed by 3 bases and J by 5 bases, 7 bases remained unmatched. The CDR3 consists of 13 residues. The CDR3 DNA is TGCAGTGCTAGGGCGACAGGGTACCACGAGCAGTACTTC. It translates to CSARATGYHEQYF.